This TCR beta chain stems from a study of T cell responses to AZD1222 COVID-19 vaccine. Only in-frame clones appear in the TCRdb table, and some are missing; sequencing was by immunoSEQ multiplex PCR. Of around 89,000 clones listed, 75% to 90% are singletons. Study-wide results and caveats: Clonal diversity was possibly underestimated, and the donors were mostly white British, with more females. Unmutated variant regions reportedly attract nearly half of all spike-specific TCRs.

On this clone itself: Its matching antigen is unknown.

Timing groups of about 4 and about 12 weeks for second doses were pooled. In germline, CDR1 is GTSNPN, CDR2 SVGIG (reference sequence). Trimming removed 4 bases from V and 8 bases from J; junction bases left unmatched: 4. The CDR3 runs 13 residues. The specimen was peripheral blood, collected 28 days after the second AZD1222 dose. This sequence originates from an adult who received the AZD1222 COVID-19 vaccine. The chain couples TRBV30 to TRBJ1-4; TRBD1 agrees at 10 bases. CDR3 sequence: CAWTGTGEEKLFF. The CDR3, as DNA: TGTGCCTGGACCGGGACAGGGGAAGAAAAACTGTTTTTT.